This T cell receptor (beta chain) is from a study of CD8 T cells in Susac syndrome. Germline V lookup: CDR1 SGHKS, CDR2 YYEKEE (reference sequence). This CDR3 region has 13 residues. V lost 3 bases, J lost 6 bases, and 12 bases lay in between. In regard to this clonotype: Its antigen is currently unknown.

RNA totalling 0.5 to 1 ug underwent reverse transcription with random hexamers. TCRdb ran MiXCR on the immunoSEQ multiplex PCR reads and lists one entry per CDR3 protein. The data show about 430,000 distinct CDR3 sequences, with approximately 85% seen just once and 0.09% to 0.15% held by the top ten. Study findings and constraints: TCR sequencing and HLA analysis covered a relatively small number of individuals.

TCR beta sequencing covered blood CD8+ and CD4+ T cells. The clonotype originates from a human donor with multiple sclerosis. The chain combines TRBV5-5 with TRBJ1-2, with D unclear. Sequencing used CD8+ T cells from PBMCs. CDR3 residues: CASSSGPPHGYTF. CDR3 coding DNA: TGTGCCAGCAGCTCCGGCCCTCCGCATGGCTACACCTTC.